This passage covers 26 T cell receptor beta chains from one sample sequenced in a study of Ad26.COV2.S vaccination and SARS-CoV-2 variants. Treatment denoted: 15 to 20 received Ad26.COV2.S at low or high dose, single or two shots; 5 received placebo; per-sample allocation not given. Sampling occurred on day 63 after the first vaccine or placebo injection. Here immunoSEQ multiplex PCR was the method, and the copy in TCRdb shows in-frame clones only, minus some. This table has approximately 250,000 clones, approximately 88% appearing once. The specimen comprised peripheral blood, sampled in a trial of Ad26.COV2.S vaccine versus placebo. The receptors stem from a person between 18 and 59 years old who received the Ad26.COV2.S COVID-19 vaccine or a placebo.

V and J are TRBV13 and TRBJ1-1; no reliable D call. V lost 1 base and J 1 base, leaving 7 bases between the germline ends. The CDR3 runs 14 residues. Germline V gene lookup returns CDR1 PRHDT and CDR2 FYEKMQ (reference sequence). The CDR3 DNA reads as TGTGCCAGCAGCTTAGATTGGCAGAACACTGAAGCTTTCTTT. Its translation: CASSLDWQNTEAFF.

This clone showed up many times. This chain links TRBV7-2 with TRBJ2-5; no clear D gene. The length of the CDR3 is 12 residues. Trimming shortened V by 2 bases and J by 1 base, and 2 bases separated the two germline ends. In germline, CDR1 is SGHTA, CDR2 FQGNSA. CDR3 coding DNA: TGTGCCAGCAGCTTAACCCAAGAGACCCAGTACTTC. This sequence encodes CASSLTQETQYF. The complete variable domain, with remaining parts taken from reference TRBV7-2 and TRBJ2-5, reads GAGVSQSPSNKVTEKGKDVELRCDPISGHTALYWYRQSLGQGLEFLIYFQGNSAPDKSGLPSDRFSAERTGGSVSTLTIQRTQQEDSAVYLCASSLTQETQYFGPGTRLLVL.

This chain links TRBV5-5 with TRBJ2-1; 8 nucleotides align to TRBD2. With 0 bases clipped from V and 9 bases from J, the junction kept 5 bases outside the gene matches. The germline gives CDR1 SGHKS, CDR2 YYEKEE (reference sequence). The CDR3 loop spans 14 amino acids. CDR3 in amino acids: CASSLAGTRTEQFF. As DNA, the CDR3 is TGTGCCAGCAGCTTGGCTGGGACTAGAACTGAGCAGTTCTTC.

This chain uses TRBV29-1 with TRBJ1-5; D unclear. Trimming left V 4 bases short and J 4 bases short, with 8 bases between. This CDR3 has 12 residues. From germline, CDR1 is SQVTM and CDR2 ANQGSEA. The CDR3 nucleotides are TGCAGCGTTGGGGGAGCTAATCAGCCCCAGCATTTT. Its translation is CSVGGANQPQHF.

The chain combines TRBV6-5 with TRBJ2-3; tentative D call: TRBD2 (6 bases). The germline V gene encodes CDR1 MNHEY and CDR2 SVGAGI. CDR3 length equals 16 residues. The germline V and J ends were trimmed by 2 bases and 2 bases, with 14 bases remaining between them. The CDR3 coding sequence is TGTGCCAGCAGTTACGCGGAGGGGCCCTACACAGATACGCAGTATTTT. It translates to CASSYAEGPYTDTQYF.

The chain is built from TRBV19 and TRBJ1-5; unclear D gene. The CDR3 spans 12 residues. The V and J ends lost 5 bases and 6 bases respectively, with 8 bases between them. Germline V CDR1 and CDR2: LNHDA, SQIVND (reference sequence). The CDR3 reads CASSVGGQPQHF. CDR3 DNA: TGTGCCAGTAGTGTCGGTGGTCAGCCCCAGCATTTT.

The rearrangement joins TRBV9 to TRBJ2-1; no clear D gene. Germline CDR1 reads SGDLS; CDR2 reads YYNGEE. V was shortened by 0 bases and J by 7 bases, with 8 bases between the two germline ends. CDR3 length: 13 amino acids. Here the CDR3 reads CASSVARENEQFF. For the CDR3, the DNA is TGTGCCAGCAGCGTAGCTCGAGAAAATGAGCAGTTCTTC.

V usage is TRBV7-2 and J usage is TRBJ1-2; no definite D call. V dropped 6 bases and J dropped 8 bases, with 13 bases sitting between them. The CDR3 loop spans 12 amino acids. Germline V gene lookup returns CDR1 SGHTA and CDR2 FQGNSA. In nucleotides, the CDR3 is TGTGCCAGCAGGCGGACGGAATGGGGCTACACCTTC. This gives the protein CASRRTEWGYTF. The variable domain in full, completed from reference TRBV7-2 and TRBJ1-2, reads GAGVSQSPSNKVTEKGKDVELRCDPISGHTALYWYRQSLGQGLEFLIYFQGNSAPDKSGLPSDRFSAERTGGSVSTLTIQRTQQEDSAVYLCASRRTEWGYTFGSGTRLTVV.

The chain uses TRBV16 and TRBJ1-6; D remains unclear. Trimming pared 4 bases from V and 7 bases from J, leaving 5 bases between. Per germline, CDR1 KGHSY and CDR2 FQNENV. The CDR3 covers 12 residues. CDR3 coding DNA: TGTGCCAGCAGCCCGGGCAATTCACCCCTCCACTTT. It specifies CASSPGNSPLHF.

The V gene is TRBV9, the J gene TRBJ2-1; 8 bases fit TRBD2. This CDR3 comprises 15 residues. Germline CDR1 SGDLS, CDR2 YYNGEE. The ends lost 0 bases at V and 3 bases at J; junction bases unmatched: 2. This CDR3 is CASSVDGGDYNEQFF. As DNA, the CDR3 is TGTGCCAGCAGCGTAGACGGGGGGGACTACAATGAGCAGTTCTTC.

The table lists this clone with many counts. In nucleotides, the CDR3 is TGTGCCAGCAGCTTCTCCCCCGGGACAGGGGAGGTAGCGGTTCTTAATGAGCAGTTCTTC. Encoded protein: CASSFSPGTGEVAVLNEQFF. The V and J genes are TRBV7-8 and TRBJ2-1; TRBD1 matches at 10 bases. The CDR3 sequence is 20 residues long. With 3 bases clipped from V and 7 bases from J, the junction kept 21 bases outside the gene matches. Per germline, CDR1 SGHVS and CDR2 FQNEAQ.

This chain joins TRBV6-2 or TRBV6-3 and TRBJ2-1; the D is unclear. CDR1 and CDR2 from the germline V gene are MNHEY and SVGEGT. V lost 2 bases to trimming and J lost 13 bases, with 21 bases between them. This CDR3 is 15 amino acids long. The CDR3 DNA reads TGTGCCAGCAGTTACAGGTCTACATACAATGAGCAACAGTTCTTC. Its protein product is CASSYRSTYNEQQFF.

In its sample, this clone was seen once. The chain combines TRBV3-1 (or the pseudogene TRBV3-2) with TRBJ2-5; D gene uncertain. Deletions cut 0 bases from V and 1 base from J, with 9 bases between. CDR3 size: 15 residues. Germline V gives CDR1 LGHDT, CDR2 YNNKEL (reference sequence). The CDR3 DNA is TGTGCCAGCAGCCAAGAGACCGCGCCCCAAGAGACCCAGTACTTC. It translates to CASSQETAPQETQYF.

This chain links TRBV11-3 with TRBJ2-5; tentative D call: TRBD1 (6 bases). Germline lookup yields CDR1 SGHNT and CDR2 YENEEA. With 5 bases removed from V and 3 bases from J, the gap between germline ends came to 19 bases. This CDR3 is 16 amino acids long. The CDR3 coding sequence is TGTGCCAGCAGCCGAGATACGGGACAACTCAAAGAGACCCAGTACTTC. Residues: CASSRDTGQLKETQYF.

CDR3 sequence reads: CASSLKGGTPNEKLFF. The CDR3 nucleotides read TGTGCCAGCAGCTTGAAAGGGGGGACGCCTAATGAAAAACTGTTTTTT. The chain couples TRBV5-6 to TRBJ1-4, with D perhaps matching TRBD1 (6 bases). From germline, CDR1 is SGHDT and CDR2 YYEEEE. V lost 1 base, J lost 3 bases, and 13 bases lay in between. The CDR3 sequence is 16 residues long.

There are a few counts of this clone. The chain uses TRBV7-3 and TRBJ2-2; unclear D gene. Trimming took 2 bases from V and 3 from J, leaving 7 bases between them. Germline-derived CDR1 and CDR2 are SGHTA and FQGTGA. CDR3 length: 14 amino acids. CDR3 in amino acids: CASSLSLYTGELFF. In DNA form, the CDR3 reads TGTGCCAGCAGCTTATCACTATACACCGGGGAGCTGTTTTTT.

The rearrangement joins TRBV21-1 to TRBJ2-3. TRBV21-1 is a pseudogene segment. The CDR3 is 14 residues long. The CDR3, as DNA: TGTGCCAGCAGCAAAGTACCTAGCACAGATACGCAGTATTTT. The encoded protein is CASSKVPSTDTQYF.

This chain joins TRBV6-2 or TRBV6-3 and TRBJ1-5; D call uncertain. This CDR3 region has 13 residues. Germline V CDR1 and CDR2: MNHEY, SVGEGT. Trimming took off 5 bases at V and 4 bases at J, with 9 bases between the two ends. DNA of the CDR3: TGTGCCAGCAGTGCTGCTATAAATCAGCCCCAGCATTTT. It is translated as CASSAAINQPQHF.

Only one count was recorded for this clone. The genes are TRBV18 and TRBJ1-1, with unresolved D. Deletions cut 2 bases from V and 0 bases from J, with 10 bases between. The CDR3 consists of 15 residues. Germline lookup yields CDR1 KGHSH and CDR2 LQKENI. For the CDR3, the DNA is TGTGCCAGCTCACCAAGGCAGAGTATGAACACTGAAGCTTTCTTT. Protein: CASSPRQSMNTEAFF.

This chain uses TRBV5-3 with TRBJ2-7, with 10 bases lining up with TRBD1. TRBV5-3 is an ORF for which the function is uncertain. The ends lost 3 bases at V and 3 bases at J; junction bases unmatched: 9. This CDR3 is 16 amino acids long. The CDR3 DNA reads TGTGCCAGAAGCTCCACAAGACAGGGGGCCAACTACGAGCAGTACGTC. Encoded protein: CARSSTRQGANYEQYV.

This clone was counted a few times. The chain is built from TRBV7-2 and TRBJ1-5; no reliable D call. Germline V gene sequence: CDR1 SGHTA, CDR2 FQGNSA. CDR3 size: 13 residues. V was trimmed by 4 bases and J by 5 bases, leaving 9 bases between them. In DNA, the CDR3 is TGTGCCAGCAGCTCTCACAGCGATCAGCCCCAGCATTTT. Its translation is CASSSHSDQPQHF. Full variable domain (outside the CDR3, taken from reference TRBV7-2 and TRBJ1-5): GAGVSQSPSNKVTEKGKDVELRCDPISGHTALYWYRQSLGQGLEFLIYFQGNSAPDKSGLPSDRFSAERTGGSVSTLTIQRTQQEDSAVYLCASSSHSDQPQHFGDGTRLSIL.

This clone has a handful of counts. The chain employs TRBV10-3 and TRBJ2-3; tentatively, D is TRBD2 (5 bases). The CDR3 extends over 13 amino acids. The V end lost 10 bases, the J end lost 1 base, and 12 bases lay between the germline ends. Germline V lookup: CDR1 ENHRY, CDR2 SYGVKD. CDR3 coding DNA: TGTGCCACCTTACGGGAAGGCACAGATACGCAGTATTTT. Protein: CATLREGTDTQYF.

V gene TRBV5-1 combines with J gene TRBJ2-7; 9 bases agree with TRBD1. CDR1 SGHRS and CDR2 YFSETQ come from the germline V gene. CDR3 length: 16 amino acids. The V segment lost 5 bases and the J segment 1 base; nucleotides outside the gene matches: 10. The CDR3: CASRPGQGPLSYEQYF. In nucleotides, the CDR3 is TGCGCCAGCAGACCGGGACAGGGACCCCTTTCCTACGAGCAGTACTTC.

The rearrangement joins TRBV19 to TRBJ2-7; 9 nucleotides agree with TRBD1. The CDR3 is 16 amino acids. Germline values: CDR1 LNHDA, CDR2 SQIVND (reference sequence). V gave up 0 bases and J gave up 2 bases; unmatched junction bases: 5. The CDR3 DNA reads TGTGCCAGTAGTATAGATGGGACAGGGTCGACCTACGAGCAGTACTTC. As protein: CASSIDGTGSTYEQYF.

The CDR3, as DNA: TGTGCCAGCAGTGAAGCCGGGTACGGGAACACTGAAGCTTTCTTT. It encodes CASSEAGYGNTEAFF. The rearrangement joins TRBV6-1 to TRBJ1-1; D remains unclear. The CDR3 has 15 amino acids. Trimming removed 0 bases from V and 1 base from J, with 9 bases in between. The germline gives CDR1 MNHNS, CDR2 SASEGT.

The DNA for the CDR3 is TGTGCCAGCAGCCCTAGCGGGAGGACAGATACGCAGTATTTT. This sequence encodes CASSPSGRTDTQYF. This chain connects TRBV7-8 to TRBJ2-3; TRBD2 matches 11 bases. V lost 5 bases to trimming and J lost 3 bases; unmatched junction nucleotides: 1. Looked up from germline, CDR1 is SGHVS and CDR2 is FQNEAQ. This CDR3 has 14 residues.